The sequence of this T cell receptor beta chain was determined in a study of shared clonotypes between healthy human individuals. Trimming took 1 base from V and 4 from J, leaving 5 bases between them. Per germline, CDR1 SEHNR and CDR2 FQNEAQ (reference sequence). The CDR3 runs 13 residues. Data came from immunoSEQ multiplex PCR; TCRdb stores just in-frame clones and leaves some out. The profile shows some 500,000 clones, around 79% of them singletons. This TCR came from a woman in her thirties or forties in good health. Some clones in this sample may be carry-over from other donors' samples. The specimen sequenced was PBMCs. This chain links TRBV7-9 with TRBJ1-5, with D hard to call. CDR3 protein: CASSLDLNQPQHF. DNA of the CDR3: TGTGCCAGCAGCTTAGACTTGAATCAGCCCCAGCATTTT.